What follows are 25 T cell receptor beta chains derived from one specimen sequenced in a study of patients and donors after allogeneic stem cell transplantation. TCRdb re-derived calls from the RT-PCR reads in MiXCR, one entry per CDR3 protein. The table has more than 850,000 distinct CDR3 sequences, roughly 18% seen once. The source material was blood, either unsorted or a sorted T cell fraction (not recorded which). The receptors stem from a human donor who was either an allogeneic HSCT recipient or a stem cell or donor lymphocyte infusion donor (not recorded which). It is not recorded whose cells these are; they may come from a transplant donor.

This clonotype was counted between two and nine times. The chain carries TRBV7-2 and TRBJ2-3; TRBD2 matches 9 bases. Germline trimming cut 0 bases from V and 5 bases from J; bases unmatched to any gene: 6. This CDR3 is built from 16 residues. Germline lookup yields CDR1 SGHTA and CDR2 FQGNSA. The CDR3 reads CASSLARTSAKDTQYF. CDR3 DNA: TGTGCCAGCAGCTTAGCGAGGACTAGCGCTAAAGATACGCAGTATTTT.

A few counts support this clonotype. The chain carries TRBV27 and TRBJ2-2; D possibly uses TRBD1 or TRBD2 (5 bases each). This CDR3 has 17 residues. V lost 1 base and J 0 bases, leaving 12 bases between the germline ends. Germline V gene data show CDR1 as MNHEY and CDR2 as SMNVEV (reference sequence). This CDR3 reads CASSLWGRGTNTGELFF. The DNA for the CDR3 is TGTGCCAGCAGTTTATGGGGGAGAGGGACGAACACCGGGGAGCTGTTTTTT.

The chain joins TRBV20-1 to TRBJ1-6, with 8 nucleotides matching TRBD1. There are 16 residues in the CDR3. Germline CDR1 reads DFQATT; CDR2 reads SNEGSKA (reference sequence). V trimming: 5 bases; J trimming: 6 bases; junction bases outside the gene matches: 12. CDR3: CSAVLGGTGINSPLHF. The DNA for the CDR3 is TGCAGTGCTGTACTCGGGGGGACAGGAATTAATTCACCCCTCCACTTT.

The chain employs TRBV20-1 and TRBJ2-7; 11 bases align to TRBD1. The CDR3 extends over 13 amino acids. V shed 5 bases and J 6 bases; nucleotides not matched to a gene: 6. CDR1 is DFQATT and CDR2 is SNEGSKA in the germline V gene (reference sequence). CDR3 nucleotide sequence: TGCAGTGCTGGCCGGGACAGGGGGTTCGAGCAGTACTTC. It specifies CSAGRDRGFEQYF.

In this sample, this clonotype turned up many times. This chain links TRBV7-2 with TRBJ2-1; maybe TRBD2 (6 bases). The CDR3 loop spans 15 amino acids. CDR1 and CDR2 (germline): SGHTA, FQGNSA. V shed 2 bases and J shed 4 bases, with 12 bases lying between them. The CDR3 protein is CASSLTPSAYNEQFF. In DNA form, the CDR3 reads TGTGCCAGCAGCTTAACGCCTAGCGCGTACAATGAGCAGTTCTTC.

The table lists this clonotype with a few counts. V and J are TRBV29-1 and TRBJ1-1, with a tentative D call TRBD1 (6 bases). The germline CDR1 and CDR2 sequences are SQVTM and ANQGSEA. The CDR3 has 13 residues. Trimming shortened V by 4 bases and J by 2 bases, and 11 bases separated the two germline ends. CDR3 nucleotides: TGCAGCGTTGGGAGACAGGACAACACTGAAGCTTTCTTT. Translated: CSVGRQDNTEAFF.

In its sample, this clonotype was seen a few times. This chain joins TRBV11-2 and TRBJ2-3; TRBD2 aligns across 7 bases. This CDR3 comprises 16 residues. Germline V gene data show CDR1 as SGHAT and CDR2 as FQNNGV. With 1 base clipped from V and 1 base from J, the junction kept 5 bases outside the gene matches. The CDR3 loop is CASSLAGRGGTDTQYF. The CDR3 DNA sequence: TGTGCCAGCAGCTTAGCCGGTCGGGGGGGCACAGATACGCAGTATTTT. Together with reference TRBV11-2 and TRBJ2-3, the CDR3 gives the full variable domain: EAGVAQSPRYKIIEKRQSVAFWCNPISGHATLYWYQQILGQGPKLLIQFQNNGVVDDSQLPKDRFSAERLKGVDSTLKIQPAKLEDSAVYLCASSLAGRGGTDTQYFGPGTRLTVL.

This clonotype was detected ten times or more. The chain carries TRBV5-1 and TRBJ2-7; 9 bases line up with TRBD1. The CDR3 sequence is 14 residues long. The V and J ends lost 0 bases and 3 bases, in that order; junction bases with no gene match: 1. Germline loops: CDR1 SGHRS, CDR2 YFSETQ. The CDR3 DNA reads TGCGCCAGCAGCTTGGGGGACAGGGACTACGAGCAGTACTTC. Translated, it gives CASSLGDRDYEQYF.

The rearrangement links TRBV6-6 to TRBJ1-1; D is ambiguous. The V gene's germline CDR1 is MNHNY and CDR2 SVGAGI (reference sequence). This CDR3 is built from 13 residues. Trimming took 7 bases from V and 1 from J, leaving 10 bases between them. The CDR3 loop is CASTRHRNTEAFF. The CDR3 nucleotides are TGTGCCAGCACCAGACACAGGAACACTGAAGCTTTCTTT.

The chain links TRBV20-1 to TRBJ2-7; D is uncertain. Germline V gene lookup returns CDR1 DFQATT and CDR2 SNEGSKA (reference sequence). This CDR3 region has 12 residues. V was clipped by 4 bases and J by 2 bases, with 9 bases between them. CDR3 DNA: TGCAGTGCTAAGACCGGACCCTACGAGCAGTACTTC. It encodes CSAKTGPYEQYF.

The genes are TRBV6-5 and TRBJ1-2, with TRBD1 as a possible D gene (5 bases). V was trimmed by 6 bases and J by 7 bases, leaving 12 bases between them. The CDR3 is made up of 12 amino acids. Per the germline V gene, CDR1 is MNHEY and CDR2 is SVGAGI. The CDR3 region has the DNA TGTGCCAGCAGCGAAAGGGGACGTGGCTACACCTTC. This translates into CASSERGRGYTF.

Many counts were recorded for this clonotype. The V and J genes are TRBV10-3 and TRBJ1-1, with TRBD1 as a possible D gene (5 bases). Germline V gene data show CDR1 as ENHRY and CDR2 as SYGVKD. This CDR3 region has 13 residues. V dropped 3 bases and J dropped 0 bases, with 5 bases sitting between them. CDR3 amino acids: CAISEQVNTEAFF. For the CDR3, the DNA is TGTGCCATCAGTGAACAGGTGAACACTGAAGCTTTCTTT.

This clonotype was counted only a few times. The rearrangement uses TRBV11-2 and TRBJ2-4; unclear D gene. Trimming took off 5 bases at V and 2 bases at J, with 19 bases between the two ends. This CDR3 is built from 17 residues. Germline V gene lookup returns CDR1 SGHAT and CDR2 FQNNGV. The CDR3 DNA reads TGTGCCAGCAGCCCTCATAACTCGCTTTCCACCAAAAACATTCAGTACTTC. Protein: CASSPHNSLSTKNIQYF. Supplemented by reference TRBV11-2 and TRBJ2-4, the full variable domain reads EAGVAQSPRYKIIEKRQSVAFWCNPISGHATLYWYQQILGQGPKLLIQFQNNGVVDDSQLPKDRFSAERLKGVDSTLKIQPAKLEDSAVYLCASSPHNSLSTKNIQYFGAGTRLSVL.

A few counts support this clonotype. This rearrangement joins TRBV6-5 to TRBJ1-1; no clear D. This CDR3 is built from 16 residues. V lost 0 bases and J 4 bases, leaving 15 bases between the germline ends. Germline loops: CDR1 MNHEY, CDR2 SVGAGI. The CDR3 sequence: CASSYSGAGLATEAFF. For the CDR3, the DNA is TGTGCCAGCAGTTACTCGGGCGCGGGGTTGGCCACTGAAGCTTTCTTT.

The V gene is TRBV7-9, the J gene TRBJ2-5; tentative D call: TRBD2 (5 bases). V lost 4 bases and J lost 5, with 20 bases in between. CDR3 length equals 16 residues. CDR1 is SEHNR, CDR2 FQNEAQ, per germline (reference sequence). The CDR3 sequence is CASSYLAEGSLETQYF. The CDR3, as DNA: TGTGCCAGCAGCTATCTAGCTGAAGGCAGTTTGGAGACCCAGTACTTC.

CDR3 coding DNA: TGCGCCAGCAGCCAAGATTGGGTGCGGCCTTCCGGGCAGTACTTC. Protein product: CASSQDWVRPSGQYF. This chain connects TRBV4-3 to TRBJ2-7, with D unresolved. Germline V gene data show CDR1 as LGHNA and CDR2 as YSLEER. V shed 0 bases and J shed 9 bases, with 18 bases lying between them. CDR3 length: 15 residues.

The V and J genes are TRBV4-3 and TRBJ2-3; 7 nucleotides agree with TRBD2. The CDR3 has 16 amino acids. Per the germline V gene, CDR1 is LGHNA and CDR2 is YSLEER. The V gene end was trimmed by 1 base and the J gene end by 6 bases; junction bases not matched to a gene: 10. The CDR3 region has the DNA TGCGCCAGCAGCCAAGCTACCAAGGGAGGGTCCGATACGCAGTATTTT. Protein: CASSQATKGGSDTQYF.

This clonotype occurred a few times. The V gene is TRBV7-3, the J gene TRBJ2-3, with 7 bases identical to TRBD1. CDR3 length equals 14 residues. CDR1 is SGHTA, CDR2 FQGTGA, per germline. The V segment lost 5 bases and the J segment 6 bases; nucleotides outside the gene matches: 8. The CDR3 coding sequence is TGTGCCAGCAGCCCGACAGGGTTCGGGGATACGCAGTATTTT. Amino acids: CASSPTGFGDTQYF.

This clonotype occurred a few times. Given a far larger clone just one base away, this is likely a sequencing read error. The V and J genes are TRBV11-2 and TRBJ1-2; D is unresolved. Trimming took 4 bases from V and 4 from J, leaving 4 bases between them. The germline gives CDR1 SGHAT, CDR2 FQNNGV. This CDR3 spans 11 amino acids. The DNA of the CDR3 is TGTGCCAGCAGCTCGGTCTATGGCTACACCTTC. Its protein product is CASSSVYGYTF.

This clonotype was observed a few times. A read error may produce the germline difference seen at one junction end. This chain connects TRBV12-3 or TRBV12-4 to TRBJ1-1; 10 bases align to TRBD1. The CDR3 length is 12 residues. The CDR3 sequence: CASSLSRDRGSF. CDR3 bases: TGTGCCAGCAGTTTAAGCCGGGACAGGGGTAGCTTT.

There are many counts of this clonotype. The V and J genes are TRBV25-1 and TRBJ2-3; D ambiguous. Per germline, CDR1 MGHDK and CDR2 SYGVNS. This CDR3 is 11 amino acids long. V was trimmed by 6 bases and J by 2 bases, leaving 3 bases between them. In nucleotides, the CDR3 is TGTGCCAGCAGGGCCACAGATACGCAGTATTTT. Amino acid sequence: CASRATDTQYF.

The CDR3 is CASSLEAELNTEAFF. Here the CDR3 DNA reads TGTGCCAGCAGCTTAGAGGCAGAATTAAACACTGAAGCTTTCTTT. J is TRBJ1-1 and V is TRBV7-2; D is unresolved. This CDR3 has 15 amino acids. Germline CDR1 SGHTA, CDR2 FQGNSA. The V gene lost 1 base and the J gene lost 2 bases, with 11 bases spanning the gap.

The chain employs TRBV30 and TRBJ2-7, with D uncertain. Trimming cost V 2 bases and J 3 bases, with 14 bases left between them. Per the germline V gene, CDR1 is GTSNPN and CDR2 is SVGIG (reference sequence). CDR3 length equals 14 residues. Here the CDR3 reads CAWSLSTKNYEQYF. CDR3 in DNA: TGTGCCTGGAGTCTGTCTACAAAGAACTACGAGCAGTACTTC.

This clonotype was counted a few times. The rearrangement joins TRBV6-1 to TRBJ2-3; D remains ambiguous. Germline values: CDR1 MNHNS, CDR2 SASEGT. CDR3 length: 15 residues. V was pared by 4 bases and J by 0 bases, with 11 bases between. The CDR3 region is CASSGLARSTDTQYF. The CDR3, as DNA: TGTGCCAGCAGTGGCCTCGCTAGAAGCACAGATACGCAGTATTTT.

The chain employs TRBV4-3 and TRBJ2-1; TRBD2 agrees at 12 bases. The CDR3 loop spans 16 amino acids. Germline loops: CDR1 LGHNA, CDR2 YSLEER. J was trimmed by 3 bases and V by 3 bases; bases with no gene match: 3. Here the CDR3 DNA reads TGCGCCAGCAGCCATGGACTAGCGGGGTTCTACAATGAGCAGTTCTTC. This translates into CASSHGLAGFYNEQFF.